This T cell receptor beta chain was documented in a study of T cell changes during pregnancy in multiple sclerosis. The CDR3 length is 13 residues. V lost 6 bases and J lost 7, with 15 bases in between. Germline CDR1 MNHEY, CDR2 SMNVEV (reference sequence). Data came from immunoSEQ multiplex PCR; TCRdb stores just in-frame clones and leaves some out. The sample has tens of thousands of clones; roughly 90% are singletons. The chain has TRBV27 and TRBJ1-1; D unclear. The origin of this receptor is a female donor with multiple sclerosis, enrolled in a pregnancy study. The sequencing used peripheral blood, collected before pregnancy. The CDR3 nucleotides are TGTGCCAGCAGCCCCAATCCCAGGATTGAAGCTTTCTTT. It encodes CASSPNPRIEAFF.